These 2 T cell receptor beta chains came from one sample sequenced in a study of blood T cell repertoires in COVID-19 (dated by TCRdb to about 2020). Receptors were amplified or captured by the immunoSEQ multiplex PCR assay. Not all clones reach the TCRdb copy of this immuneACCESS table, which keeps in-frame sequences only. Checked studies attribute under half of the gap to unresolved V genes and leave the rest unexplained. In this sample the table shows more than 70,000 clones, roughly 90% of which occur a single time. Approximately 7.2% of the sample rests with the top ten. The sequencing sample was made of peripheral blood. These receptors were taken from a man in his 60s with acute or convalescent COVID-19.

CDR3 sequence (DNA): TGTGCCAGCAGCTGGGGGCGAGGGGCCGAAACTGAAGCTTTCTTT. Protein product: CASSWGRGAETEAFF. The chain joins TRBV5-4 to TRBJ1-1; D may be TRBD1 (6 bases). The germline CDR1 and CDR2 sequences are SGHNT and YYREEE (reference sequence). With 3 bases removed from V and 5 bases from J, the gap between germline ends came to 17 bases. CDR3 length: 15 amino acids.

The chain uses TRBV19 and TRBJ2-5; a possible D gene is TRBD1 (6 bases). The V and J ends lost 5 bases and 3 bases respectively, with 10 bases between them. Germline V gives CDR1 LNHDA, CDR2 SQIVND (reference sequence). There are 13 residues in the CDR3. CDR3 region: CASSLGAEETQYF. The CDR3 DNA sequence: TGTGCCAGTAGTTTGGGGGCAGAAGAGACCCAGTACTTC.